The subject of this entry is one TCR beta chain. Its antigen is unknown. Its ends do not fully match the called genes, so a read error is possible. The sample is drawn from a study of T-cell memory formation after mild COVID-19. The V gene's germline CDR1 is MNHNS and CDR2 SASEGT. The length of the CDR3 is 12 residues. Amplification by 5'RACE using constant-segment primers produced TCR alpha and TCR beta cDNA libraries that carried sample barcodes and UMIs. MiXCR, run by TCRdb on the 5' RACE reads, gives a single entry per CDR3 protein. The data contain around 82,000 distinct CDR3 sequences, roughly 12% of them singletons. Findings of the study overall: Memory sampled before infection contained some responding clones, suggesting cross-reactive memory joined. Whether second-wave clones peaking at day 37 were SARS-CoV-2 specific went unconfirmed.

This sequence was found in a man between 18 and 29 years old who had mild COVID-19 (a few samples of this study predate the infection). Cell type and time point are not known. The genes are TRBV6-1 and TRBJ1-1; D gene unclear. The material sequenced was PBMCs or a T cell subset sorted from them (not recorded which). The CDR3 region is CATSEVEWEAFF. For the CDR3, the DNA is TGTGCCACCAGTGAAGTGGAGTGGGAAGCTTTCTTT.